These T cell receptor beta chains were read from a single sample in a study of control samples from healthy donors and cancer patients. Here immunoSEQ multiplex PCR was the method, and the copy in TCRdb shows in-frame clones only, minus some. The data show under 95,000 clones, 91% seen once. Material: blood. Every receptor here comes from a woman in her twenties or thirties in good health. The CDR3 runs from the conserved cysteine through the conserved F or W. A D gene is named only where the DNA matches it firmly. Clone size, where shown, is once, few, many, or a class for clones that have expanded.

v_gene: TRBV7-8; abundance: once; d_gene: -; j_gene: TRBJ1-2; CDR3aa: CASSLGGNLPGYGYTF; CDR3nt: TGTGCCAGCAGCTTAGGGGGGAACTTACCGGGCTATGGCTACACCTTC
v_gene: TRBV30; abundance: -; d_gene: TRBD2; j_gene: TRBJ2-5; CDR3aa: CAWSGGAVQETQYF; CDR3nt: TGTGCCTGGTCCGGGGGGGCAGTTCAAGAGACCCAGTACTTC
v_gene: TRBV18; abundance: -; d_gene: TRBD1; j_gene: TRBJ1-1; CDR3aa: CASSPIQGLQPIMNTEAFF; CDR3nt: TGTGCCAGCTCACCGATACAGGGGCTCCAACCTATCATGAACACTGAAGCTTTCTTT
v_gene: TRBV9; abundance: -; d_gene: -; j_gene: TRBJ1-3; CDR3aa: CASSDGLGAPGNTIYF; CDR3nt: TGTGCCAGCAGCGATGGCCTCGGGGCCCCTGGAAACACCATATATTTT
v_gene: TRBV6-2/TRBV6-3; abundance: -; d_gene: -; j_gene: TRBJ2-7; CDR3aa: CASSYQDRLRYEQYF; CDR3nt: TGTGCCAGCAGTTACCAGGACAGACTGCGCTACGAGCAGTACTTC
v_gene: TRBV7-9; abundance: once; d_gene: -; j_gene: TRBJ1-4; CDR3aa: CASSLAVDLGHEKLFF; CDR3nt: TGTGCCAGCAGCTTAGCGGTTGACCTGGGCCATGAAAAACTGTTTTTT
v_gene: TRBV20-1; abundance: -; d_gene: -; j_gene: TRBJ2-3; CDR3aa: CSARVSDTQYF; CDR3nt: TGCAGTGCTAGAGTGTCAGATACGCAGTATTTT
v_gene: TRBV27; abundance: -; d_gene: TRBD1; j_gene: TRBJ2-2; CDR3aa: CASSWGQYTGELFF; CDR3nt: TGTGCCAGCAGTTGGGGACAGTACACCGGGGAGCTGTTTTTT
v_gene: TRBV30; abundance: -; d_gene: -; j_gene: TRBJ2-2; CDR3aa: CAWRAGGPGELFF; CDR3nt: TGTGCCTGGAGGGCCGGGGGTCCCGGGGAGCTGTTTTTT
v_gene: TRBV5-1; abundance: -; d_gene: -; j_gene: TRBJ2-4; CDR3aa: CASSLTKAKNIQYF; CDR3nt: TGCGCCAGCAGCCTCACGAAAGCCAAAAACATTCAGTACTTC
v_gene: TRBV7-6; abundance: -; d_gene: TRBD2; j_gene: TRBJ2-5; CDR3aa: CASSPSGGVQETQYF; CDR3nt: TGTGCCAGCAGCCCTAGCGGGGGGGTTCAAGAGACCCAGTACTTC
v_gene: TRBV27; abundance: -; d_gene: -; j_gene: TRBJ1-1; CDR3aa: CASRVTGKNTEAFF; CDR3nt: TGTGCCAGCAGAGTAACGGGAAAGAACACTGAAGCTTTCTTT
v_gene: TRBV5-1; abundance: once; d_gene: TRBD1; j_gene: TRBJ2-7; CDR3aa: CASSLNPWTGARYEQYF; CDR3nt: TGCGCCAGCAGCTTGAACCCCTGGACAGGGGCCCGTTACGAGCAGTACTTC
v_gene: TRBV18; abundance: once; d_gene: -; j_gene: TRBJ2-1; CDR3aa: CASSPRVSNEQFF; CDR3nt: TGTGCCAGCTCACCCAGGGTTAGCAATGAGCAGTTCTTC
v_gene: TRBV4-1; abundance: -; d_gene: -; j_gene: TRBJ1-4; CDR3aa: CASSQEGTPTNEKLFF; CDR3nt: TGCGCCAGCAGCCAAGAGGGCACACCAACTAATGAAAAACTGTTTTTT
v_gene: TRBV5-4; abundance: once; d_gene: TRBD2; j_gene: TRBJ2-5; CDR3aa: CASSLTSDQETQYF; CDR3nt: TGTGCCAGCAGCTTAACTAGCGACCAAGAGACCCAGTACTTC
v_gene: TRBV4-1; abundance: -; d_gene: -; j_gene: TRBJ1-4; CDR3aa: CASSQGGANEKLFF; CDR3nt: TGCGCCAGCAGCCAAGGAGGGGCTAATGAAAAACTGTTTTTT
v_gene: TRBV6-5; abundance: -; d_gene: TRBD1; j_gene: TRBJ1-2; CDR3aa: CASSYTGGYGYTF; CDR3nt: TGTGCCAGCAGTTACACAGGGGGCTATGGCTACACCTTC
v_gene: TRBV20-1; abundance: -; d_gene: -; j_gene: TRBJ1-1; CDR3aa: CSAIRYPEAFF; CDR3nt: TGCAGTGCTATCCGGTATCCTGAAGCTTTCTTT
v_gene: TRBV27; abundance: -; d_gene: TRBD2; j_gene: TRBJ2-1; CDR3aa: CASSLISGSIGEQFF; CDR3nt: TGTGCCAGCAGTTTAATCAGCGGGAGTATAGGGGAGCAGTTCTTC
v_gene: TRBV3-1/TRBV3-2; abundance: -; d_gene: -; j_gene: TRBJ2-5; CDR3aa: CASSRRETQYF; CDR3nt: TGTGCCAGCAGCCGTCGAGAGACCCAGTACTTC
v_gene: TRBV5-1; abundance: few; d_gene: TRBD2; j_gene: TRBJ2-7; CDR3aa: CASSQGLAGEGEQYF; CDR3nt: TGCGCCAGCAGTCAGGGACTAGCGGGAGAAGGCGAGCAGTACTTC
v_gene: TRBV5-4; abundance: -; d_gene: -; j_gene: TRBJ1-6; CDR3aa: CASSLEGRVRSPLHF; CDR3nt: TGTGCCAGCAGCTTGGAGGGTAGGGTACGATCACCCCTCCACTTT
v_gene: TRBV18; abundance: -; d_gene: -; j_gene: TRBJ2-5; CDR3aa: CASSPDKETQYF; CDR3nt: TGTGCCAGCTCACCGGATAAAGAGACCCAGTACTTC
v_gene: TRBV2; abundance: -; d_gene: -; j_gene: TRBJ1-3; CDR3aa: CASSALGQATGNTIYF; CDR3nt: TGTGCCAGCAGTGCCCTCGGCCAGGCGACTGGAAACACCATATATTTT
v_gene: TRBV6-6; abundance: -; d_gene: -; j_gene: TRBJ2-3; CDR3aa: CASSYSGGAADTQYF; CDR3nt: TGTGCCAGCAGTTACTCAGGGGGAGCGGCAGATACGCAGTATTTT
v_gene: TRBV10-3; abundance: -; d_gene: TRBD1; j_gene: TRBJ2-5; CDR3aa: CATAGQGGETQYF; CDR3nt: TGTGCCACAGCCGGACAGGGGGGGGAGACCCAGTACTTC
v_gene: TRBV1; abundance: -; d_gene: -; j_gene: TRBJ1-1; CDR3aa: CTSKVGRTEAFF; CDR3nt: TGCACCAGCAAGGTTGGGAGGACTGAAGCTTTCTTT
v_gene: TRBV7-9; abundance: -; d_gene: TRBD1; j_gene: TRBJ2-7; CDR3aa: CASSFDRGQPYEQYF; CDR3nt: TGTGCCAGCAGCTTCGACAGGGGACAACCCTACGAGCAGTACTTC
v_gene: TRBV7-9; abundance: -; d_gene: TRBD2; j_gene: TRBJ2-7; CDR3aa: CASRLGGGGPTYEQYF; CDR3nt: TGTGCCAGCCGCTTGGGGGGCGGGGGGCCCACCTACGAGCAGTACTTC
v_gene: TRBV12-3/TRBV12-4; abundance: -; d_gene: -; j_gene: TRBJ1-6; CDR3aa: CASGTRDNSPLHF; CDR3nt: TGTGCCAGCGGAACTAGGGATAATTCACCCCTCCACTTT
v_gene: TRBV27; abundance: -; d_gene: -; j_gene: TRBJ1-4; CDR3aa: CASSLRRKSGDGEKLFF; CDR3nt: TGTGCCAGCAGTTTAAGGAGGAAGTCAGGCGATGGTGAAAAACTGTTTTTT
v_gene: TRBV7-3; abundance: -; d_gene: TRBD2; j_gene: TRBJ2-5; CDR3aa: CASSLGAGLGETQYF; CDR3nt: TGTGCCAGCAGCTTAGGAGCGGGGCTGGGGGAGACCCAGTACTTC
v_gene: TRBV6-5; abundance: -; d_gene: TRBD2; j_gene: TRBJ2-5; CDR3aa: CASRSSGGAGETQYF; CDR3nt: TGTGCCAGCAGGTCTAGCGGGGGGGCCGGGGAGACCCAGTACTTC
v_gene: TRBV27; abundance: -; d_gene: TRBD1; j_gene: TRBJ2-5; CDR3aa: CASSLSRQGDAQETQYF; CDR3nt: TGTGCCAGCAGTTTATCTAGACAGGGCGACGCCCAAGAGACCCAGTACTTC
v_gene: TRBV27; abundance: -; d_gene: -; j_gene: TRBJ1-6; CDR3aa: CASSLYDSPLHF; CDR3nt: TGTGCCAGCAGTTTGTATGATTCACCCCTCCACTTT
v_gene: TRBV10-1; abundance: -; d_gene: -; j_gene: TRBJ2-2; CDR3aa: CASSESRLQNTGELFF; CDR3nt: TGCGCCAGCAGTGAGTCTCGCCTACAGAACACCGGGGAGCTGTTTTTT
v_gene: TRBV10-1; abundance: few; d_gene: TRBD2; j_gene: TRBJ2-5; CDR3aa: CASSPRVAGEETQYF; CDR3nt: TGCGCCAGCAGCCCAAGGGTAGCGGGAGAAGAGACCCAGTACTTC
v_gene: TRBV28; abundance: -; d_gene: -; j_gene: TRBJ1-5; CDR3aa: CASSSNPRGQPQHF; CDR3nt: TGTGCCAGCAGTTCAAATCCTAGGGGTCAGCCCCAGCATTTT
v_gene: TRBV6-1; abundance: -; d_gene: TRBD2; j_gene: TRBJ2-1; CDR3aa: CASSESTGGPNEQFF; CDR3nt: TGTGCCAGCAGTGAATCGACGGGAGGACCCAATGAGCAGTTCTTC
v_gene: TRBV28; abundance: -; d_gene: -; j_gene: TRBJ1-6; CDR3aa: CAIQVGGWNSPLHF; CDR3nt: TGTGCCATACAGGTGGGAGGATGGAATTCACCCCTCCACTTT
v_gene: TRBV9; abundance: -; d_gene: -; j_gene: TRBJ1-1; CDR3aa: CASSWGVGTEAFF; CDR3nt: TGTGCCAGCAGTTGGGGTGTGGGCACTGAAGCTTTCTTT
v_gene: TRBV3-1/TRBV3-2; abundance: -; d_gene: TRBD1; j_gene: TRBJ1-1; CDR3aa: CASSQAQGAEAFF; CDR3nt: TGTGCCAGCAGCCAGGCACAGGGGGCAGAAGCTTTCTTT
v_gene: TRBV30; abundance: -; d_gene: TRBD1; j_gene: TRBJ1-2; CDR3aa: CAWSVRGQGAYGYTF; CDR3nt: TGTGCCTGGAGTGTACGAGGGCAGGGGGCCTATGGCTACACCTTC
v_gene: TRBV28; abundance: -; d_gene: -; j_gene: TRBJ2-3; CDR3aa: CASNLAVALGTQYF; CDR3nt: TGTGCCAGCAACTTAGCGGTCGCCCTTGGGACGCAGTATTTT
v_gene: TRBV7-9; abundance: few; d_gene: -; j_gene: TRBJ1-6; CDR3aa: CASSLADPRKTDSPLHF; CDR3nt: TGTGCCAGCAGCTTAGCAGATCCAAGGAAGACGGATTCACCCCTCCACTTT
v_gene: TRBV6-5; abundance: -; d_gene: -; j_gene: TRBJ2-1; CDR3aa: CASSYRFSSYNEQFF; CDR3nt: TGTGCCAGCAGTTACAGGTTTAGCTCCTACAATGAGCAGTTCTTC
v_gene: TRBV5-1; abundance: -; d_gene: TRBD1; j_gene: TRBJ1-1; CDR3aa: CASSPRQGSNTEAFF; CDR3nt: TGCGCCAGCAGCCCGAGACAGGGATCGAACACTGAAGCTTTCTTT
v_gene: TRBV2; abundance: -; d_gene: -; j_gene: TRBJ2-2; CDR3aa: CASSRDHANTGELFF; CDR3nt: TGTGCCAGCAGCCGCGACCACGCGAACACCGGGGAGCTGTTTTTT
v_gene: TRBV7-6; abundance: -; d_gene: -; j_gene: TRBJ2-3; CDR3aa: CASSATGIPTDTQYF; CDR3nt: TGTGCCAGCAGCGCTACAGGGATCCCCACAGATACGCAGTATTTT
v_gene: TRBV9; abundance: -; d_gene: TRBD1; j_gene: TRBJ1-2; CDR3aa: CASSVGAGGMDYGYTF; CDR3nt: TGTGCCAGCAGCGTAGGGGCAGGGGGCATGGACTATGGCTACACCTTC
v_gene: TRBV5-5; abundance: -; d_gene: -; j_gene: TRBJ2-2; CDR3aa: CASSSPMNTGELFF; CDR3nt: TGTGCCAGCAGCAGCCCCATGAACACCGGGGAGCTGTTTTTT
v_gene: TRBV24-1; abundance: -; d_gene: TRBD2; j_gene: TRBJ2-2; CDR3aa: CATSLSGGPGELFF; CDR3nt: TGTGCCACCAGCCTTAGCGGGGGGCCGGGGGAGCTGTTTTTT